Listed here are 21 T cell receptor beta chains from one sample, sequenced in a study of T-cell reconstitution after alpha-beta-depleted transplantation in children (dated by TCRdb to the mid-2010s). Library method: PCR. Instrument used: Illumina HiSeq 2500. TCR library preparation used molecular barcoding, with unique molecular identifiers applied to normalize quantification of the TCRbeta repertoire. The raw public reads went through TCRdb reprocessing: fastp at Q25, MiXCR clone calling, in-frame beta chains kept. Rows are unified per CDR3 protein, each entry keeping the most common DNA and genes. Within this sample are roughly 570,000 distinct CDR3 sequences, with roughly 30% of them counted one time only. The top ten hold just over 35% of the sample. The treatment or condition label, read with the paper, signifies: allogeneic hematopoietic cell transplantation with graft depleted of TCRalphabeta T cells and CD19 B cells.

The starting material was PBMCs, obtained before TCRalphabeta/CD19-depleted stem cell transplant. The receptors here all came from a boy younger than two with Wiskott-Aldrich syndrome, due to receive a stem cell transplant.

This clonotype showed up just a few times. In nucleotides, the CDR3 is TGTGCCAGCAGCTTAGATTTTCGGGGAAAACTGTTTTTT. Protein: CASSLDFRGKLFF. The chain has TRBV7-9 and TRBJ1-4; D unclear. CDR1 is SEHNR, CDR2 FQNEAQ, per germline (reference sequence). The V end lost 1 base, the J end lost 10 bases, and 10 bases lay between the germline ends. CDR3 length: 13 residues.

V usage is TRBV5-1 and J usage is TRBJ1-1; D call uncertain. The V gene's germline CDR1 is SGHRS and CDR2 YFSETQ. The CDR3 spans 15 residues. V lost 0 bases and J lost 1, with 10 bases in between. For the CDR3, the DNA is TGCGCCAGCAGCTTGGCTTTAGGGCCGAACACTGAAGCTTTCTTT. Its translation: CASSLALGPNTEAFF.

This clonotype was counted only a few times. V gene TRBV5-1 combines with J gene TRBJ1-5; 9 bases are a match to TRBD1. This CDR3 comprises 15 residues. The V segment lost 2 bases and the J segment 3 bases; nucleotides outside the gene matches: 3. Germline V gives CDR1 SGHRS, CDR2 YFSETQ. Here the CDR3 DNA reads TGCGCCAGCAGCTTCGGGACAGGGTTCAATCAGCCCCAGCATTTT. It is translated as CASSFGTGFNQPQHF.

The chain has TRBV29-1 and TRBJ2-3; 8 bases are shared with TRBD2. Germline trimming cut 6 bases from V and 8 bases from J; bases unmatched to any gene: 16. Germline-derived CDR1 and CDR2 are SQVTM and ANQGSEA. The CDR3 length is 15 residues. CDR3 DNA: TGCAGCGTGGCCGGGAGGGAGGGCCAGTCAGTTACGCAGTATTTT. It encodes CSVAGREGQSVTQYF.

This clonotype was counted between two and nine times. The V gene is TRBV7-9, the J gene TRBJ1-1, with 8 nucleotides matching TRBD1. The CDR3 runs to 14 residues. With 4 bases clipped from V and 6 bases from J, the junction kept 7 bases outside the gene matches. Germline-derived CDR1 and CDR2 are SEHNR and FQNEAQ (reference sequence). The CDR3 region has the DNA TGTGCCAGCAGCTCCACAGGGGGAGCGTCTGAAGCTTTCTTT. Residues: CASSSTGGASEAFF.

The chain is built from TRBV20-1 and TRBJ2-7; TRBD2 matches at 16 bases. V shed 1 base, J shed 1 base, and the junction held 4 bases outside the gene matches. This CDR3 comprises 17 residues. CDR1 is DFQATT and CDR2 is SNEGSKA in the germline V gene (reference sequence). The CDR3 region is CSARVGLAGGLSYEQYF. The CDR3 coding sequence is TGCAGTGCTAGAGTGGGACTAGCGGGAGGGCTGTCCTACGAGCAGTACTTC.

The CDR3 region is CASSFYWDSADTQYF. In DNA form, the CDR3 reads TGTGCCAGCAGCTTTTACTGGGATTCGGCAGATACGCAGTATTTT. The V gene is TRBV7-2, the J gene TRBJ2-3; no definite D call. CDR3 length: 15 residues. Germline assignment: CDR1 SGHTA and CDR2 FQGNSA. V was pared by 3 bases and J by 4 bases, with 14 bases between.

The chain combines TRBV6-5 with TRBJ1-5; no firm D call. This CDR3 spans 15 amino acids. The V end lost 2 bases, the J end lost 0 bases, and 8 bases lay between the germline ends. The germline CDR1 and CDR2 sequences are MNHEY and SVGAGI. The CDR3 loop reads CASSYDGDSNQPQHF. The DNA for the CDR3 is TGTGCCAGCAGTTACGACGGGGATAGCAATCAGCCCCAGCATTTT.

V and J are TRBV7-2 and TRBJ2-1, with D possibly matching TRBD1 (6 bases). The CDR3 length is 16 residues. Per the germline V gene, CDR1 is SGHTA and CDR2 is FQGNSA. V lost 1 base and J 4 bases, leaving 14 bases between the germline ends. The DNA of the CDR3 is TGTGCCAGCAGCTTAGTCAGGGGCAGGGCATACAATGAGCAGTTCTTC. It codes for CASSLVRGRAYNEQFF. The variable domain in full, completed from reference TRBV7-2 and TRBJ2-1, reads GAGVSQSPSNKVTEKGKDVELRCDPISGHTALYWYRQSLGQGLEFLIYFQGNSAPDKSGLPSDRFSAERTGGSVSTLTIQRTQQEDSAVYLCASSLVRGRAYNEQFFGPGTRLTVL.

In this sample, this clonotype turned up a few times. This chain links TRBV11-2 with TRBJ1-3; D gene ambiguous. CDR1 and CDR2 from the germline V gene are SGHAT and FQNNGV. Between the trimmed V and J ends, which lost 1 base and 4 bases, there was a span of 11 bases. The CDR3 length is 15 residues. The CDR3 DNA sequence: TGTGCCAGCAGCTTAGTCTTAGCATCAGGAAACACCATATATTTT. Translation: CASSLVLASGNTIYF.

This clonotype was counted only a few times. The chain employs TRBV5-1 and TRBJ2-2, with TRBD1 matching over 9 bases. Germline V gene lookup returns CDR1 SGHRS and CDR2 YFSETQ. The junction had 4 bases not matched to a gene; V was cut back by 0 bases and J by 4 bases. The CDR3 is 16 residues long. The CDR3: CASSLGDRASTGELFF. The CDR3 nucleotides are TGCGCCAGCAGCTTGGGGGACAGGGCGAGCACCGGGGAGCTGTTTTTT.

This clonotype was counted a few times. The gene calls are TRBV29-1 and TRBJ2-1; unclear D gene. Looked up from germline, CDR1 is SQVTM and CDR2 is ANQGSEA. This CDR3 comprises 13 residues. V dropped 3 bases and J dropped 0 bases, with 6 bases sitting between them. The CDR3 is CSVDVGSYNEQFF. The CDR3 DNA reads TGCAGCGTTGACGTGGGCTCCTACAATGAGCAGTTCTTC.

This clonotype appeared a few times. This chain uses TRBV5-4 with TRBJ2-3; D is possibly TRBD1 (6 bases). Deletions cut 4 bases from V and 8 bases from J, with 17 bases between. This CDR3 is 14 amino acids long. Germline lookup yields CDR1 SGHNT and CDR2 YYREEE (reference sequence). CDR3: CASSLRQVASTQYF. In nucleotides, the CDR3 is TGTGCCAGCAGCCTGAGACAGGTGGCAAGTACGCAGTATTTT. The full variable domain, in which reference TRBV5-4 and TRBJ2-3 provide the parts outside the CDR3, is ETGVTQSPTHLIKTRGQQVTLRCSSQSGHNTVSWYQQALGQGPQFIFQYYREEENGRGNFPPRFSGLQFPNYSSELNVNALELDDSALYLCASSLRQVASTQYFGPGTRLTVL.

The chain links TRBV5-1 to TRBJ1-2; possible D gene TRBD1, 6 bases. V was trimmed by 4 bases and J by 6 bases, leaving 13 bases between them. The V gene's germline CDR1 is SGHRS and CDR2 YFSETQ. This CDR3 comprises 13 residues. The CDR3 bases are TGCGCCAGCAGCGCCGTGACAGGCGATGGCTACACCTTC. Translating it yields CASSAVTGDGYTF.

The V call is TRBV30, the J call TRBJ2-2; 11 bases match TRBD2. V lost 8 bases to trimming and J lost 1 base; unmatched junction nucleotides: 6. This CDR3 spans 15 amino acids. CDR1 is GTSNPN and CDR2 is SVGIG in the germline V gene (reference sequence). CDR3 sequence reads: CALLAGGQNTGELFF. The CDR3 region has the DNA TGTGCCCTTTTAGCGGGAGGGCAGAACACCGGGGAGCTGTTTTTT.

The chain recombines TRBV5-5 with TRBJ1-1; 8 nucleotides match TRBD1. This CDR3 has 16 residues. Germline V gene data show CDR1 as SGHKS and CDR2 as YYEKEE (reference sequence). Trimming took 4 bases from V and 1 from J; bases not matched to a gene: 9. CDR3 protein: CASSVGQGRGNTEAFF. DNA for the CDR3: TGTGCCAGCAGCGTCGGACAGGGCCGGGGGAACACTGAAGCTTTCTTT.

This rearrangement joins TRBV5-1 to TRBJ2-1; D possibly corresponds to TRBD2 (6 bases). Germline lookup yields CDR1 SGHRS and CDR2 YFSETQ. The CDR3 is made up of 13 amino acids. V shed 3 bases and J shed 5 bases, with 9 bases lying between them. The CDR3 nucleotides are TGCGCCAGCAGCTCGGGACTGCACAATGAGCAGTTCTTC. Protein sequence: CASSSGLHNEQFF.

V and J are TRBV7-2 and TRBJ2-2, with D possibly being TRBD2 (7 bases). Germline V gene sequence: CDR1 SGHTA, CDR2 FQGNSA. The length of the CDR3 is 15 residues. The germline V and J ends were trimmed by 3 bases and 5 bases, with 13 bases remaining between them. The CDR3 DNA is TGTGCCAGCAGCTTTCCGGGGGGCCGGACCGGGGAGCTGTTTTTT. Encoded protein: CASSFPGGRTGELFF.

This chain joins TRBV7-2 and TRBJ2-7, with D tentatively TRBD2 (6 bases). CDR1 SGHTA and CDR2 FQGNSA come from the germline V gene. V dropped 0 bases and J dropped 4 bases, with 13 bases sitting between them. This CDR3 is built from 15 residues. CDR3 nucleotide sequence: TGTGCCAGCAGCTTAGCCGGGGATGGAGGGTACGAGCAGTACTTC. This translates into CASSLAGDGGYEQYF.

The chain's CDR3 is CASSLGQGGLANYGYTF. CDR3 coding DNA: TGCGCCAGCAGCTTGGGACAGGGGGGCCTAGCTAACTATGGCTACACCTTC. The V call is TRBV5-1, the J call TRBJ1-2; 9 nucleotides align to TRBD1. There are 17 residues in the CDR3. The V gene end was trimmed by 0 bases and the J gene end by 0 bases; junction bases not matched to a gene: 6. Germline-derived CDR1 and CDR2 are SGHRS and YFSETQ.

This chain joins TRBV5-1 and TRBJ2-6, with 7 bases aligning to TRBD1. The CDR3 extends over 18 amino acids. Germline loops: CDR1 SGHRS, CDR2 YFSETQ. J was trimmed by 4 bases and V by 0 bases; bases with no gene match: 10. The CDR3 sequence: CASSLVRGRSTGANVLTF. In DNA form, the CDR3 reads TGCGCCAGCAGCTTGGTAAGGGGGCGCAGCACCGGGGCCAACGTCCTGACTTTC.